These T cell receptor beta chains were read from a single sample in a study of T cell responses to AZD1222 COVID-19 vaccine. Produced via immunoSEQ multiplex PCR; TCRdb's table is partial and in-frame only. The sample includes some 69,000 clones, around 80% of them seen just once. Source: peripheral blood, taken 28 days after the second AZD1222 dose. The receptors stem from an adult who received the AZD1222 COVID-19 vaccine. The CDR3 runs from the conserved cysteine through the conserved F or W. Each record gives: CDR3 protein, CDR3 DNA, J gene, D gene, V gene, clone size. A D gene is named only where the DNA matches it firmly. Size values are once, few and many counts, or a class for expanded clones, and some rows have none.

CDR3 protein: CASSTRDYEQYF; CDR3 DNA: TGTGCCAGCAGCACCCGGGACTACGAGCAGTACTTC; J gene: TRBJ2-7; D gene: NA; V gene: TRBV5-4; clone size: few
CDR3 protein: CASSQPRTVGGIQYF; CDR3 DNA: TGCGCCAGCAGTCAACCCCGGACAGTGGGGGGCATTCAGTACTTC; J gene: TRBJ2-4; D gene: NA; V gene: TRBV23-1; clone size: NA
CDR3 protein: CASRTTGGSDGYTF; CDR3 DNA: TGTGCCAGCAGAACCACAGGGGGATCCGATGGCTACACCTTC; J gene: TRBJ1-2; D gene: TRBD1; V gene: TRBV6-5; clone size: NA
CDR3 protein: CASSLAHNSPLHF; CDR3 DNA: TGCGCCAGCAGCTTGGCCCATAATTCACCCCTCCACTTT; J gene: TRBJ1-6; D gene: NA; V gene: TRBV5-1; clone size: few
CDR3 protein: CASSIKIPSGMYEQYF; CDR3 DNA: TGTGCCAGTAGTATAAAAATTCCCTCGGGTATGTACGAGCAGTACTTC; J gene: TRBJ2-7; D gene: NA; V gene: TRBV19; clone size: NA
CDR3 protein: CASNVGAGSTDTQYF; CDR3 DNA: TGCGCCAGCAACGTGGGAGCGGGGAGCACAGATACGCAGTATTTT; J gene: TRBJ2-3; D gene: TRBD2; V gene: TRBV5-1; clone size: NA
CDR3 protein: CASGTGGADEQYF; CDR3 DNA: TGTGCCAGTGGAACGGGGGGCGCCGACGAGCAGTACTTC; J gene: TRBJ2-7; D gene: NA; V gene: TRBV19; clone size: NA
CDR3 protein: CASSLNFGTGYGYTF; CDR3 DNA: TGTGCCAGCAGCTTAAATTTCGGGACAGGATATGGCTACACCTTC; J gene: TRBJ1-2; D gene: TRBD1; V gene: TRBV7-9; clone size: NA
CDR3 protein: CASSTYRRGGYTF; CDR3 DNA: TGTGCCAGCAGTACGTATAGGAGAGGCGGCTACACCTTC; J gene: TRBJ1-2; D gene: NA; V gene: TRBV28; clone size: NA
CDR3 protein: CASERAPFGETQYF; CDR3 DNA: TGTGCCTCCGAGAGGGCACCGTTCGGGGAGACCCAGTACTTC; J gene: TRBJ2-5; D gene: NA; V gene: TRBV30; clone size: NA
CDR3 protein: CASRTSGGARETQYF; CDR3 DNA: TGTGCCAGCAGAACGAGCGGGGGGGCGAGAGAGACCCAGTACTTC; J gene: TRBJ2-5; D gene: TRBD2; V gene: TRBV6-5; clone size: NA
CDR3 protein: CASTLGGVSPGNTIYF; CDR3 DNA: TGCGCCAGCACCCTGGGGGGGGTATCGCCTGGAAACACCATATATTTT; J gene: TRBJ1-3; D gene: NA; V gene: TRBV5-1; clone size: NA
CDR3 protein: CASSYSIQARAGNTIYF; CDR3 DNA: TGTGCCAGCAGTTACTCGATTCAGGCGCGCGCTGGAAACACCATATATTTT; J gene: TRBJ1-3; D gene: NA; V gene: TRBV6-2/TRBV6-3; clone size: NA
CDR3 protein: CASSPGQGDSPLHF; CDR3 DNA: TGCGCCAGCAGCCCAGGGCAAGGGGACTCACCCCTCCACTTT; J gene: TRBJ1-6; D gene: NA; V gene: TRBV5-1; clone size: once
CDR3 protein: CASSGSRTGNTIYF; CDR3 DNA: TGTGCCAGCAGTGGAAGCAGGACTGGAAACACCATATATTTT; J gene: TRBJ1-3; D gene: NA; V gene: TRBV2; clone size: NA
CDR3 protein: CAWSHQGTDTQYF; CDR3 DNA: TGTGCCTGGAGTCATCAGGGCACAGATACGCAGTATTTT; J gene: TRBJ2-3; D gene: NA; V gene: TRBV30; clone size: once
CDR3 protein: CASSPDFYEQYF; CDR3 DNA: TGTGCCAGCTCCCCGGACTTCTACGAGCAGTACTTC; J gene: TRBJ2-7; D gene: NA; V gene: TRBV18; clone size: few
CDR3 protein: CASSQEPASGELFF; CDR3 DNA: TGTGCCAGCAGCCAAGAACCTGCCTCCGGGGAGCTGTTTTTT; J gene: TRBJ2-2; D gene: NA; V gene: TRBV3-1/TRBV3-2; clone size: NA
CDR3 protein: CASSRDRASYEQYF; CDR3 DNA: TGTGCCAGCAGTCGGGACAGGGCCTCCTACGAGCAGTACTTC; J gene: TRBJ2-7; D gene: TRBD1; V gene: TRBV28; clone size: NA
CDR3 protein: CASSQDTISYEQYF; CDR3 DNA: TGTGCCAGCAGCCAAGACACCATCTCCTACGAGCAGTACTTC; J gene: TRBJ2-7; D gene: NA; V gene: TRBV3-1/TRBV3-2; clone size: NA
CDR3 protein: CASSVGEGIRRYEQYF; CDR3 DNA: TGTGCCAGCAGCGTAGGTGAGGGAATCAGGAGATACGAGCAGTACTTC; J gene: TRBJ2-7; D gene: NA; V gene: TRBV9; clone size: medium-sized
CDR3 protein: CAWSLGQSYGYTF; CDR3 DNA: TGTGCCTGGAGTCTCGGACAGTCATATGGCTACACCTTC; J gene: TRBJ1-2; D gene: NA; V gene: TRBV30; clone size: NA
CDR3 protein: CASSSPGPSYGYTF; CDR3 DNA: TGTGCCAGCAGTTCCCCAGGCCCTTCCTATGGCTACACCTTC; J gene: TRBJ1-2; D gene: NA; V gene: TRBV28; clone size: NA
CDR3 protein: CASSLPRQGLTEAFF; CDR3 DNA: TGTGCCAGCAGTTTGCCCAGACAGGGACTCACTGAAGCTTTCTTT; J gene: TRBJ1-1; D gene: TRBD1; V gene: TRBV28; clone size: NA
CDR3 protein: CASSLSGGGINNEQFF; CDR3 DNA: TGCGCCAGCAGCCTGTCTGGGGGGGGCATAAACAATGAGCAGTTCTTC; J gene: TRBJ2-1; D gene: NA; V gene: TRBV5-1; clone size: NA
CDR3 protein: CASSVPFPGGDSYNEQFF; CDR3 DNA: TGTGCCAGCAGTGTCCCGTTTCCGGGGGGCGACTCCTACAATGAGCAGTTCTTC; J gene: TRBJ2-1; D gene: NA; V gene: TRBV2; clone size: few
CDR3 protein: CASTRVFGSPLHF; CDR3 DNA: TGCGCCAGCACCAGGGTCTTCGGTTCACCCCTCCACTTT; J gene: TRBJ1-6; D gene: NA; V gene: TRBV4-3; clone size: once
CDR3 protein: CASSSDLNQPQHF; CDR3 DNA: TGTGCCAGCAGCTCAGACCTGAATCAGCCCCAGCATTTT; J gene: TRBJ1-5; D gene: NA; V gene: TRBV7-2; clone size: few
CDR3 protein: CASSPQGVGQPQHF; CDR3 DNA: TGTGCCAGCTCACCACAAGGAGTGGGGCAGCCCCAGCATTTT; J gene: TRBJ1-5; D gene: NA; V gene: TRBV18; clone size: NA
CDR3 protein: CSVEDEVDTGELFF; CDR3 DNA: TGCAGCGTTGAAGATGAGGTGGACACCGGGGAGCTGTTTTTT; J gene: TRBJ2-2; D gene: NA; V gene: TRBV29-1; clone size: NA
CDR3 protein: CASKRDSQETQYF; CDR3 DNA: TGCGCCAGCAAAAGAGACAGCCAAGAGACCCAGTACTTC; J gene: TRBJ2-5; D gene: NA; V gene: TRBV5-1; clone size: NA
CDR3 protein: CASSGRTSGKETQYF; CDR3 DNA: TGTGCCAGCAGCGGAAGGACTAGCGGAAAAGAGACCCAGTACTTC; J gene: TRBJ2-5; D gene: TRBD2; V gene: TRBV5-4; clone size: once
CDR3 protein: CARHEPGLRGNTIYF; CDR3 DNA: TGTGCCAGACATGAACCGGGCCTCCGGGGAAACACCATATATTTT; J gene: TRBJ1-3; D gene: NA; V gene: TRBV19; clone size: NA
CDR3 protein: CASSLWVSNSPLHF; CDR3 DNA: TGTGCCAGCAGCTTATGGGTTTCGAATTCACCCCTCCACTTT; J gene: TRBJ1-6; D gene: NA; V gene: TRBV7-2; clone size: once
CDR3 protein: CASSDGRGQREYQPQHF; CDR3 DNA: TGTGCCAGCAGTGACGGCAGGGGACAGAGGGAGTATCAGCCCCAGCATTTT; J gene: TRBJ1-5; D gene: TRBD1; V gene: TRBV2; clone size: few
CDR3 protein: CASSHTTGSRSEAFF; CDR3 DNA: TGCGCCAGCAGCCACACGACAGGGTCGCGATCTGAAGCTTTCTTT; J gene: TRBJ1-1; D gene: TRBD1; V gene: TRBV4-3; clone size: NA
CDR3 protein: CASSLGTGMGNIQYF; CDR3 DNA: TGTGCCAGCAGCTTAGGGACAGGGATGGGAAACATTCAGTACTTC; J gene: TRBJ2-4; D gene: TRBD1; V gene: TRBV7-9; clone size: NA
CDR3 protein: CAISDERTVNYGYTF; CDR3 DNA: TGTGCCATCAGTGACGAACGGACAGTAAACTATGGCTACACCTTC; J gene: TRBJ1-2; D gene: NA; V gene: TRBV10-3; clone size: NA
CDR3 protein: CATSSLRSTDTQYF; CDR3 DNA: TGTGCCACCAGCAGCCTCAGGAGCACAGATACGCAGTATTTT; J gene: TRBJ2-3; D gene: NA; V gene: TRBV15; clone size: NA
CDR3 protein: CASSLTVPNYGYTF; CDR3 DNA: TGTGCCAGCAGTTTAACAGTTCCTAACTATGGCTACACCTTC; J gene: TRBJ1-2; D gene: NA; V gene: TRBV6-2/TRBV6-3; clone size: NA
CDR3 protein: CASREGGSTNTEAFF; CDR3 DNA: TGTGCCAGCCGGGAGGGAGGAAGCACCAACACTGAAGCTTTCTTT; J gene: TRBJ1-1; D gene: NA; V gene: TRBV3-1/TRBV3-2; clone size: NA
CDR3 protein: CASSDLGWTDTQYF; CDR3 DNA: TGTGCCAGCAGTGACCTAGGGTGGACAGATACGCAGTATTTT; J gene: TRBJ2-3; D gene: NA; V gene: TRBV28; clone size: NA
CDR3 protein: CASSPGGTGELFF; CDR3 DNA: TGCGCCAGCAGCCCTGGAGGAACCGGGGAGCTGTTTTTT; J gene: TRBJ2-2; D gene: NA; V gene: TRBV5-1; clone size: NA